The next 32 T cell receptor beta chains were all read from a single sample in a study of T cell responses to AZD1222 COVID-19 vaccine. Method: immunoSEQ multiplex PCR; TCRdb's copy keeps in-frame clones and lacks some. The sample shows about 150,000 clones, around 90% of them seen only once. The sample in question was peripheral blood, obtained 28 days after the second AZD1222 dose. The receptors were sampled from an adult who received the AZD1222 COVID-19 vaccine.

The chain has TRBV12-3 or TRBV12-4 and TRBJ2-1; no reliable D call. Trimming stripped 2 bases from V and 4 bases from J, with 3 bases between. The CDR3 has 12 residues. The CDR3 reads CASSLWYNEQFF. CDR3 DNA: TGTGCCAGCAGTTTATGGTACAATGAGCAGTTCTTC.

The chain links TRBV11-2 to TRBJ2-2, with D tentatively TRBD1 (6 bases). Trimming shortened V by 3 bases and J by 0 bases, and 8 bases separated the two germline ends. Germline V gene sequence: CDR1 SGHAT, CDR2 FQNNGV. The CDR3 extends over 15 amino acids. CDR3 in amino acids: CASSLGTTNTGELFF. The CDR3, as DNA: TGTGCCAGCAGCTTGGGGACAACGAACACCGGGGAGCTGTTTTTT.

The chain uses TRBV28 and TRBJ2-5, with TRBD2 as a possible D gene (6 bases). The CDR3 sequence is 15 residues long. Trimming removed 3 bases at V and 4 bases at J, with 15 bases between. Germline lookup yields CDR1 MDHEN and CDR2 SYDVKM. The DNA of the CDR3 is TGTGCCAGCAGTTTTCATCAGGGAGGCTTAGAGACCCAGTACTTC. Translated, it gives CASSFHQGGLETQYF.

CDR3 bases: TGCAGCGTTTTCCGGGCGGACAGTTCGTACGAGCAGTACTTC. This encodes CSVFRADSSYEQYF. The chain employs TRBV29-1 and TRBJ2-7, with D possibly matching TRBD1 (6 bases). CDR1 and CDR2 (germline): SQVTM, ANQGSEA. V was trimmed by 5 bases and J by 4 bases, leaving 18 bases between them. This CDR3 comprises 14 residues.

This sequence joins TRBV6-2 or TRBV6-3 and TRBJ1-5, with 11 bases identical to TRBD1. Germline-derived CDR1 and CDR2 are MNHEY and SVGEGT. V lost 2 bases to trimming and J lost 7 bases; unmatched junction nucleotides: 10. This CDR3 has 17 amino acids. As DNA, the CDR3 is TGTGCCAGCAGTTACCGCGAAGGACAGGGGGCGTTGCAGCCCCAGCATTTT. It specifies CASSYREGQGALQPQHF.

The V call is TRBV3-1 (or the pseudogene TRBV3-2), the J call TRBJ2-7, with a possible D match to TRBD2 (6 bases). Trimming left V 3 bases short and J 5 bases short, with 17 bases between. The CDR3 loop spans 15 amino acids. Per germline, CDR1 LGHDT and CDR2 YNNKEL (reference sequence). The CDR3 region has the DNA TGTGCCAGCAGCCAGGGGAACGGGAGAGGGCACGAGCAGTACTTC. Its protein product is CASSQGNGRGHEQYF.

The J gene is TRBJ1-6, the V gene TRBV10-3, with 7 bases aligning to TRBD1. CDR3 length: 14 residues. The germline V gene has CDR1 ENHRY and CDR2 SYGVKD. Unmatched junction bases numbered 7, after V lost 7 bases and J lost 7 bases. This CDR3 is CAINTGTANSPLHF. In nucleotides, the CDR3 is TGTGCCATCAATACCGGGACAGCCAATTCACCCCTCCACTTT.

This clone was seen ten or more times. The chain has TRBV10-3 and TRBJ1-3; D is undetermined. Germline lookup yields CDR1 ENHRY and CDR2 SYGVKD. The V end was cut by 2 bases, the J end by 0 bases, with 8 bases between. The CDR3 contains 15 residues. In DNA, the CDR3 is TGTGCCATCAGTGAGGCAGAATTCTCTGGAAACACCATATATTTT. Protein sequence: CAISEAEFSGNTIYF.

The CDR3 DNA reads TGCGCCAGCAGGCTCAGGGGCTGGGCGAACACTGAAGCTTTCTTT. Translation: CASRLRGWANTEAFF. V is TRBV5-1 and J is TRBJ1-1; the D gene is possibly TRBD1 (6 bases). This CDR3 spans 15 amino acids. Trimming cost V 5 bases and J 1 base, with 15 bases left between them. From germline, CDR1 is SGHRS and CDR2 YFSETQ.

The gene calls are TRBV15 and TRBJ2-7, with D possibly being TRBD2 (6 bases). This CDR3 contains 16 residues. V was shortened by 0 bases and J by 2 bases, with 14 bases between the two germline ends. The germline gives CDR1 LNHNV, CDR2 YYDKDF (reference sequence). CDR3 sequence reads: CATSRDRSGRPYEQYF. The CDR3 DNA reads as TGTGCCACCAGCAGAGATCGTAGTGGGAGGCCCTACGAGCAGTACTTC. Variable domain in full (rest from reference TRBV15 and TRBJ2-7): DAMVIQNPRYQVTQFGKPVTLSCSQTLNHNVMYWYQQKSSQAPKLLFHYYDKDFNNEADTPDNFQSRRPNTSFCFLDIRSPGLGDTAMYLCATSRDRSGRPYEQYFGPGTRLTVT.

This rearrangement joins TRBV19 to TRBJ1-6; TRBD1 matches 9 bases. Germline V lookup: CDR1 LNHDA, CDR2 SQIVND (reference sequence). The CDR3 covers 17 residues. V dropped 5 bases and J dropped 11; count of bases not matched to a gene: 16. CDR3 amino acids: CASSAPAGTGNIPPLHF. In DNA form, the CDR3 reads TGTGCCAGTAGTGCACCTGCCGGGACAGGGAATATTCCACCCCTCCACTTT.

This chain uses TRBV4-3 with TRBJ1-4; tentatively, D is TRBD1 (5 bases). Germline CDR1 and CDR2: LGHNA and YSLEER. The CDR3 contains 17 residues. The ends were cut back, 2 bases at V and 3 bases at J, with 16 bases in the middle. The CDR3 here is CASSQSGRAGPNEKLFF. In DNA form, the CDR3 reads TGCGCCAGCAGCCAATCGGGGAGGGCAGGGCCTAATGAAAAACTGTTTTTT.

The V call is TRBV5-4, the J call TRBJ1-1; D gene unclear. This CDR3 region has 13 residues. Germline V gene sequence: CDR1 SGHNT, CDR2 YYREEE (reference sequence). Trimming cost V 3 bases and J 0 bases, with 6 bases left between them. CDR3 amino acids: CASSWGVNTEAFF. In DNA form, the CDR3 reads TGTGCCAGCAGCTGGGGAGTGAACACTGAAGCTTTCTTT.

V usage is TRBV6-5 and J usage is TRBJ1-1; D is unresolved. V was cut by 6 bases and J by 0 bases, with 11 bases left in between. The CDR3 covers 14 residues. Germline V lookup: CDR1 MNHEY, CDR2 SVGAGI. The CDR3 nucleotides read TGTGCCAGCAGGGAGACTAACATGAACACTGAAGCTTTCTTT. This sequence encodes CASRETNMNTEAFF.

The rearrangement joins TRBV10-3 to TRBJ2-1; D remains ambiguous. V gave up 2 bases and J gave up 4 bases, with 15 bases separating them. The CDR3 sequence is 16 residues long. Looked up from germline, CDR1 is ENHRY and CDR2 is SYGVKD. The DNA for the CDR3 is TGTGCCATCAGTGAGCTAGGACCCCTAGAGTACAATGAGCAGTTCTTC. It codes for CAISELGPLEYNEQFF.

This clone was found once. The chain has TRBV6-1 and TRBJ1-6; D uncertain. Germline CDR1 and CDR2: MNHNS and SASEGT. Deletions cut 2 bases from V and 7 bases from J, with 18 bases between. The CDR3 runs to 17 residues. CDR3 sequence reads: CASSELEPRQANSPLHF. CDR3 DNA sequence: TGTGCCAGCAGTGAATTGGAACCAAGACAAGCAAATTCACCCCTCCACTTT.

The chain recombines TRBV7-2 with TRBJ2-2, with D possibly TRBD2 on 6 matching bases. This CDR3 contains 14 residues. Germline assignment: CDR1 SGHTA and CDR2 FQGNSA. V was trimmed by 3 bases and J by 6 bases, leaving 11 bases between them. In DNA, the CDR3 is TGTGCCAGCAGCTTCGGGAGTGGGTCCGGGGAGCTGTTTTTT. Its translation is CASSFGSGSGELFF.

This clone was seen just once. CDR3 sequence (DNA): TGTGCCAGCAGCTTAGATTTCAGACAGAACACTGAAGCTTTCTTT. Its protein product is CASSLDFRQNTEAFF. The genes are TRBV7-9 and TRBJ1-1; D not resolved. The CDR3 contains 15 residues. Trimming pared 1 base from V and 1 base from J, leaving 10 bases between. The germline CDR1 and CDR2 sequences are SEHNR and FQNEAQ (reference sequence).

This clone was observed once. The chain recombines TRBV7-9 with TRBJ1-1; D might be TRBD1 (5 bases). V shed 3 bases and J shed 0 bases, with 17 bases lying between them. Germline CDR1 SEHNR, CDR2 FQNEAQ (reference sequence). The CDR3 loop spans 17 amino acids. Here the CDR3 DNA reads TGTGCCAGCAGCTTGGGGGAAGGTGGGGTAGTGAACACTGAAGCTTTCTTT. This gives the protein CASSLGEGGVVNTEAFF.

V and J are TRBV15 and TRBJ1-5, with TRBD1 matching over 11 bases. The V gene's germline CDR1 is LNHNV and CDR2 YYDKDF (reference sequence). This CDR3 contains 15 residues. Trimming took 4 bases from V and 6 from J; bases not matched to a gene: 5. In DNA form, the CDR3 reads TGTGCCACCAGCATAGGGACAGGGGGAAGTCAGCCCCAGCATTTT. Translating it yields CATSIGTGGSQPQHF.

The CDR3 region has the DNA TGTGCCAGCTCACCACTTAACACAGATACGCAGTATTTT. This codes for CASSPLNTDTQYF. The chain employs TRBV18 and TRBJ2-3; D is undetermined. The CDR3 has 13 residues. The ends were cut back, 1 base at V and 2 bases at J, with 4 bases in the middle. Germline CDR1 and CDR2: KGHSH and LQKENI. Together with reference TRBV18 and TRBJ2-3, the CDR3 gives the full variable domain: NAGVMQNPRHLVRRRGQEARLRCSPMKGHSHVYWYRQLPEEGLKFMVYLQKENIIDESGMPKERFSAEFPKEGPSILRIQQVVRGDSAAYFCASSPLNTDTQYFGPGTRLTVL.

Only one count was recorded for this clone. This chain joins TRBV9 and TRBJ2-1; 8 nucleotides agree with TRBD2. The CDR3 length is 13 residues. Germline CDR1 is SGDLS and CDR2 is YYNGEE. J gave up 3 bases and V 8 bases, and 4 bases lay outside the gene matches. CDR3 in amino acids: CASKRESYNEQFF. In nucleotides, the CDR3 is TGTGCCAGTAAGCGGGAGAGCTACAATGAGCAGTTCTTC. Filled out from reference TRBV9 and TRBJ2-1, the complete variable domain reads DSGVTQTPKHLITATGQRVTLRCSPRSGDLSVYWYQQSLDQGLQFLIQYYNGEERAKGNILERFSAQQFPDLHSELNLSSLELGDSALYFCASKRESYNEQFFGPGTRLTVL.

This clone appeared a single time. This chain connects TRBV2 to TRBJ1-1, with D perhaps matching TRBD1 (5 bases). The CDR3 spans 11 residues. V gave up 2 bases and J gave up 11 bases, with 9 bases separating them. The V gene's germline CDR1 is SNHLY and CDR2 FYNNEI. CDR3 coding DNA: TGTGCCAGCAGTGAAACCTGGGACGCTTTCTTT. It translates to CASSETWDAFF.

The rearrangement uses TRBV3-1 (or the pseudogene TRBV3-2) and TRBJ1-4, with D tentatively TRBD1 (6 bases). The ends were cut back, 0 bases at V and 0 bases at J, with 29 bases in the middle. CDR1 LGHDT and CDR2 YNNKEL come from the germline V gene (reference sequence). The CDR3 runs to 23 residues. In nucleotides, the CDR3 is TGTGCCAGCAGCCAAGATCCTGCAGGGGAAATCTACCACAGATACTCAACTAATGAAAAACTGTTTTTT. It codes for CASSQDPAGEIYHRYSTNEKLFF.

This chain uses TRBV9 with TRBJ2-3, with 9 bases matching TRBD2. There are 16 residues in the CDR3. The V gene end was trimmed by 0 bases and the J gene end by 5 bases; junction bases not matched to a gene: 7. From germline, CDR1 is SGDLS and CDR2 YYNGEE. As DNA, the CDR3 is TGTGCCAGCAGCGTAGTGGGCGGGGGGGCAGAAGATACGCAGTATTTT. Protein: CASSVVGGGAEDTQYF.

The chain carries TRBV21-1 and TRBJ1-2; the table's D call of TRBD1 was not tested on the DNA. TRBV21-1 represents a pseudogene. The CDR3 is 12 amino acids. The CDR3 DNA sequence: TGTGCCAGCAGCAAATCAACAGGGAACTACACCTTC. Translating gives CASSKSTGNYTF.

The rearrangement joins TRBV6-4 to TRBJ2-1, with unresolved D. CDR1 and CDR2 from the germline V gene are MRHNA and SNTAGT. Trimming removed 0 bases from V and 4 bases from J, with 10 bases in between. CDR3 length: 15 residues. The DNA for the CDR3 is TGTGCCAGCAGTGACTCAGGAGAAGGGTACAATGAGCAGTTCTTC. It specifies CASSDSGEGYNEQFF.

The chain uses TRBV11-3 and TRBJ2-7; no firm D call. This CDR3 contains 15 residues. V lost 0 bases, J lost 0 bases, and 9 bases lay in between. Germline V gene lookup returns CDR1 SGHNT and CDR2 YENEEA. CDR3 nucleotide sequence: TGTGCCAGCAGCTTAGACGTCGGCTACTCCTACGAGCAGTACTTC. Its protein product is CASSLDVGYSYEQYF.

The chain couples TRBV19 to TRBJ2-2, with a possible D match to TRBD1 (6 bases). There are 16 residues in the CDR3. Germline loops: CDR1 LNHDA, CDR2 SQIVND (reference sequence). The germline V and J ends were trimmed by 7 bases and 4 bases, with 19 bases remaining between them. CDR3 loop: CASNFLWTVRTGELFF. In nucleotides, the CDR3 is TGTGCCAGTAATTTCCTTTGGACAGTTCGCACCGGGGAGCTGTTTTTT. The full variable domain, completed using reference TRBV19 and TRBJ2-2, is DGGITQSPKYLFRKEGQNVTLSCEQNLNHDAMYWYRQDPGQGLRLIYYSQIVNDFQKGDIAEGYSVSREKKESFPLTVTSAQKNPTAFYLCASNFLWTVRTGELFFGEGSRLTVL.

This clone was picked up one time. The chain is built from TRBV6-4 and TRBJ2-1, with D possibly TRBD2 on 7 matching bases. CDR1 and CDR2 (germline): MRHNA, SNTAGT. This CDR3 has 17 amino acids. The ends were cut back, 1 base at V and 3 bases at J, with 16 bases in the middle. The CDR3, as DNA: TGTGCCAGCAGTGACTTAGGGGGGGGGACTGGCTACAATGAGCAGTTCTTC. It codes for CASSDLGGGTGYNEQFF.

V is TRBV29-1 and J is TRBJ2-3; D call uncertain. Germline lookup yields CDR1 SQVTM and CDR2 ANQGSEA. Between the trimmed V and J ends, which lost 2 bases and 0 bases, there was a span of 12 bases. The CDR3 contains 15 residues. The CDR3 sequence is CSVEWVVFSTDTQYF. The CDR3 nucleotides read TGCAGCGTTGAATGGGTAGTCTTTAGCACAGATACGCAGTATTTT.

This rearrangement joins TRBV18 to TRBJ1-2; maybe TRBD1 (6 bases). The length of the CDR3 is 18 residues. The V end lost 0 bases, the J end lost 3 bases, and 20 bases lay between the germline ends. Germline V lookup: CDR1 KGHSH, CDR2 LQKENI. The CDR3 loop reads CASSPPSQRGRGYYGYTF. CDR3 bases: TGTGCCAGCTCACCACCGTCCCAGCGGGGGCGCGGTTACTATGGCTACACCTTC.